Below are 14 T cell receptor beta chains sequenced from a single sample in a study of cytomegalovirus exposure and HLA in healthy donors. PCR primers comprised 60 Vbeta and 13 Jbeta primers. Assay: immunoSEQ multiplex PCR; the TCRdb copy retains only in-frame clones and omits some. The table has approximately 160,000 clones, around four fifths seen once. The specimen was PBMCs. The receptors derive from a man aged 18-30 years in good health and CMV-seropositive.

The rearrangement links TRBV10-2 to TRBJ2-3, with a weak D call TRBD2 (5 bases). Germline V gene sequence: CDR1 WSHSY, CDR2 SAAADI. Trimming stripped 8 bases from V and 0 bases from J, with 18 bases between. The CDR3 has 16 amino acids. The CDR3: CASGGLGRASTDTQYF. The CDR3 DNA is TGCGCCAGCGGAGGCCTCGGGCGGGCTAGCACAGATACGCAGTATTTT.

The CDR3 nucleotides are TGTGCCAGCAGCCAAGACCTGGCGGGAGGCGGGAGACCTAACAATGAGCAGTTCTTC. This sequence encodes CASSQDLAGGGRPNNEQFF. The rearrangement joins TRBV4-2 to TRBJ2-1, with 8 bases identical to TRBD2. V shed 0 bases and J 5 bases; nucleotides not matched to a gene: 15. CDR3 length equals 19 residues. Germline values: CDR1 LGHNA, CDR2 YNFKEQ.

This rearrangement joins TRBV11-1 to TRBJ1-5; D is unresolved. The CDR3 is 16 amino acids. Germline V CDR1 and CDR2: SGHAT, FQDESV (reference sequence). Trimming stripped 0 bases from V and 4 bases from J, with 13 bases between. The CDR3 DNA reads as TGTGCCAGCAGCTTAGCGCGGGCGAGAGTAAATCAGCCCCAGCATTTT. Encoded protein: CASSLARARVNQPQHF.

This chain connects TRBV7-6 to TRBJ1-1, with 8 nucleotides matching TRBD1. The CDR3 has 13 residues. The ends lost 5 bases at V and 4 bases at J; junction bases unmatched: 3. Germline assignment: CDR1 SGHVS and CDR2 FNYEAQ. The CDR3 reads CASSRQGATEAFF. CDR3 nucleotides: TGTGCCAGCAGCCGGCAGGGGGCCACTGAAGCTTTCTTT.

The rearrangement uses TRBV7-9 and TRBJ1-2; no reliable D call. This CDR3 is 13 amino acids long. Between the trimmed V and J ends, which lost 4 bases and 2 bases, there was a span of 8 bases. CDR1 and CDR2 (germline): SEHNR, FQNEAQ (reference sequence). The CDR3 nucleotides read TGTGCCAGCAGCTCGACGGAGAACTATGGCTACACCTTC. Amino acid sequence: CASSSTENYGYTF.

This clone was seen once. The genes are TRBV7-8 and TRBJ2-5; 7 bases match TRBD1. Germline CDR1 SGHVS, CDR2 FQNEAQ. V was clipped by 5 bases and J by 5 bases; unmatched bases: 8. The CDR3 runs to 14 residues. The CDR3, as DNA: TGTGCCAGCAGCCAACGACAGGGTACCGAGACCCAGTACTTC. Protein: CASSQRQGTETQYF.

The chain links TRBV14 to TRBJ2-7; perhaps TRBD1 as D (6 bases). The germline gives CDR1 SGHDN, CDR2 FVKESK. V gave up 8 bases and J gave up 6 bases, with 20 bases separating them. CDR3 size: 14 residues. CDR3 DNA: TGTGCCAGCTCCTTAACGGACAGTTCGGGCGAGCAGTACTTC. Protein: CASSLTDSSGEQYF.

This clone was counted between two and nine times. Other DNA sequences within the sample encode an identical CDR3. The gene calls are TRBV10-3 and TRBJ2-1, with 8 bases matching TRBD2. The CDR3 is 14 residues long. The V gene end was trimmed by 4 bases and the J gene end by 4 bases; junction bases not matched to a gene: 3. Germline CDR1 and CDR2: ENHRY and SYGVKD. The DNA of the CDR3 is TGTGCCATCAGTGGTGGGACTAGATACAATGAGCAGTTCTTC. Protein product: CAISGGTRYNEQFF.

The chain joins TRBV6-1 to TRBJ2-5, with D perhaps TRBD1 (5 bases). The CDR3 spans 14 residues. V gave up 1 base and J gave up 2 bases, with 8 bases separating them. Germline-derived CDR1 and CDR2 are MNHNS and SASEGT. The CDR3 DNA is TGTGCCAGCAGTGAAGGGCCAGGGCAAGAGACCCAGTACTTC. It codes for CASSEGPGQETQYF.

This clone was seen only a few times. The chain is built from TRBV7-2 and TRBJ1-6, with unresolved D. The CDR3 is 17 amino acids. Germline V gives CDR1 SGHTA, CDR2 FQGNSA. V lost 1 base and J lost 8, with 18 bases in between. CDR3 sequence: CASSLVGVPSSDSPLHF. In DNA, the CDR3 is TGTGCCAGCAGCTTAGTCGGGGTGCCTTCAAGCGATTCACCCCTCCACTTT.

This chain joins TRBV11-2 and TRBJ2-1, with TRBD1 matching over 7 bases. The V segment lost 2 bases and the J segment 8 bases; nucleotides outside the gene matches: 3. The CDR3 totals 13 residues. Germline CDR1 SGHAT, CDR2 FQNNGV. The CDR3 coding sequence is TGTGCCAGCAGCTTATTAGGGGGCGATGAGCAGTTCTTC. Residues: CASSLLGGDEQFF.

This chain uses TRBV11-1 with TRBJ2-2, with D perhaps matching TRBD2 (7 bases). Looked up from germline, CDR1 is SGHAT and CDR2 is FQDESV (reference sequence). The V end lost 3 bases, the J end lost 1 base, and 15 bases lay between the germline ends. This CDR3 has 17 amino acids. The CDR3 loop reads CASSFAGGLGNTGELFF. CDR3 nucleotides: TGTGCCAGCAGCTTCGCCGGGGGGCTTGGGAACACCGGGGAGCTGTTTTTT.

The rearrangement joins TRBV19 to TRBJ1-5, with no clear D. V was shortened by 1 base and J by 1 base, with 11 bases between the two germline ends. Looked up from germline, CDR1 is LNHDA and CDR2 is SQIVND (reference sequence). The CDR3 consists of 16 residues. CDR3: CASSIGGRRSNQPQHF. The CDR3 coding sequence is TGTGCCAGTAGTATAGGGGGTAGGAGGAGCAATCAGCCCCAGCATTTT.

V gene TRBV5-4 combines with J gene TRBJ2-7; possibly TRBD2 for D (5 bases). Trimming shortened V by 4 bases and J by 1 base, and 18 bases separated the two germline ends. CDR3 length: 16 amino acids. Looked up from germline, CDR1 is SGHNT and CDR2 is YYREEE (reference sequence). In DNA form, the CDR3 reads TGTGCCAGCAGCGCACGAACTAGTGGGCCGTCCTACGAGCAGTACTTC. This translates into CASSARTSGPSYEQYF.